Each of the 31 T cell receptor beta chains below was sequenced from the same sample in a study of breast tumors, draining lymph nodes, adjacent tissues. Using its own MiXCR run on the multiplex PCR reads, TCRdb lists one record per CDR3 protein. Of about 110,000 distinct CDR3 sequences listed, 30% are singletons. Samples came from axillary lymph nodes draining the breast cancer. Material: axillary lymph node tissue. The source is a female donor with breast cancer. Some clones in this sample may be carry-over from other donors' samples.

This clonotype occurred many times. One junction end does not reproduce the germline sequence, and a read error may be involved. Here the CDR3 DNA reads TGTGCTAGCAGCTGGAGTGGGTGGTGGGACACAGATACGCAGTATTTT. It translates to CASSWSGWWDTDTQYF. This chain connects TRBV7-7 to TRBJ2-3; D unresolved. Germline V gene data show CDR1 as SSHAT and CDR2 as FNYEAQ (reference sequence). CDR3 size: 16 residues.

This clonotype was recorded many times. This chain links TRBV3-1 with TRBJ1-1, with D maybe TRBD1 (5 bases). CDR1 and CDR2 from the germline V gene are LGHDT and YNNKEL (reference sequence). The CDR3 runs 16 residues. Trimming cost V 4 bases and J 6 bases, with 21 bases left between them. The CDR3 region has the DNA TGTGCCAGCAGCCCCCCGGGGGTCGTACCCTCCCCTGAAGCTTTCTTT. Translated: CASSPPGVVPSPEAFF. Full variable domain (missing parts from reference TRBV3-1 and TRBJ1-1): DTAVSQTPKYLVTQMGNDKSIKCEQNLGHDTMYWYKQDSKKFLKIMFSYNNKELIINETVPNRFSPKSPDKAHLNLHINSLELGDSAVYFCASSPPGVVPSPEAFFGQGTRLTVV.

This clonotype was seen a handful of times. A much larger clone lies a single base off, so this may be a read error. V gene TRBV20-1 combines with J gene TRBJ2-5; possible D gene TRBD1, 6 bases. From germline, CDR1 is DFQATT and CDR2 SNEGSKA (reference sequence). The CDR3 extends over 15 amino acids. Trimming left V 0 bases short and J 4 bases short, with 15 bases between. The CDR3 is CSARDTGSNPETQYF. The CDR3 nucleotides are TGCAGTGCTAGAGACACAGGGTCCAATCCAGAGACCCAGTACTTC.

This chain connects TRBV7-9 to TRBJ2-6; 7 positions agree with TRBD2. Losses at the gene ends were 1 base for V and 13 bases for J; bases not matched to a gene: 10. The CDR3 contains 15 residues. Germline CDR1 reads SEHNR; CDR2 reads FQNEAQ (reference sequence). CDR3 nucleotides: TGTGCCAGCAGCTTAGGCGGGGGAGAGACCGGGGTCCTGACTTTC. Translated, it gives CASSLGGGETGVLTF.

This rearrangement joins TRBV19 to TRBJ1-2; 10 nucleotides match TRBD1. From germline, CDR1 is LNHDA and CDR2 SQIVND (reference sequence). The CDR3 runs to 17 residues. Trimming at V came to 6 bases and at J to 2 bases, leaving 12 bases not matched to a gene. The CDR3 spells CASSWTGGIEQNYGYTF. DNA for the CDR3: TGTGCCAGTAGCTGGACAGGGGGGATCGAGCAGAACTATGGCTACACCTTC.

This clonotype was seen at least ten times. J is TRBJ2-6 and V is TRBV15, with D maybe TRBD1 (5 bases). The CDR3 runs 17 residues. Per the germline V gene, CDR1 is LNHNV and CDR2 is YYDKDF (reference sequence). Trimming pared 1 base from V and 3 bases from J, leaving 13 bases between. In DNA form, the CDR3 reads TGTGCCACCAGCAGAGCGCGGCAGGGTTATGGGGCCAACGTCCTGACTTTC. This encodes CATSRARQGYGANVLTF.

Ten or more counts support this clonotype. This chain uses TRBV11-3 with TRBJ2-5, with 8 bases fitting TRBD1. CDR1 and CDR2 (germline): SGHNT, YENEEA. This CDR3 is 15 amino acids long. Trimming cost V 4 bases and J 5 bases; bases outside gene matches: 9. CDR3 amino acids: CASSSSHRDRETQYF. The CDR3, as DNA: TGTGCCAGCAGCTCATCACACCGGGACAGGGAGACCCAGTACTTC.

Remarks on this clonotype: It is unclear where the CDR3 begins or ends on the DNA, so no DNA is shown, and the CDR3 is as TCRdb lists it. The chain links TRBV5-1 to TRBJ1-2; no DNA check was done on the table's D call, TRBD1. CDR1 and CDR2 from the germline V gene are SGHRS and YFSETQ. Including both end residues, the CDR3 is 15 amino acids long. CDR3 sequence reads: CASRDPGQAHYGCTF.

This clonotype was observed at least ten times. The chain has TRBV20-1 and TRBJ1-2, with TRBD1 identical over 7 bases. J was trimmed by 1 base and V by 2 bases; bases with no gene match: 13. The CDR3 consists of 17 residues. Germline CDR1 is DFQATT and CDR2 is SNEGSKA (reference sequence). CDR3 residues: CSARISSTGAFNYGYTF. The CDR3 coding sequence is TGCAGTGCTAGAATATCATCTACAGGGGCTTTTAACTATGGCTACACCTTC.

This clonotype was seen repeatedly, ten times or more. CDR3 amino acids: CASSTDRFEGYTF. The DNA for the CDR3 is TGTGCCAGTAGTACTGACAGGTTCGAGGGCTACACCTTC. The J gene is TRBJ1-2, the V gene TRBV19, with D possibly TRBD1 on 6 matching bases. Germline assignment: CDR1 LNHDA and CDR2 SQIVND (reference sequence). This CDR3 comprises 13 residues. V was pared by 4 bases and J by 8 bases, with 14 bases between.

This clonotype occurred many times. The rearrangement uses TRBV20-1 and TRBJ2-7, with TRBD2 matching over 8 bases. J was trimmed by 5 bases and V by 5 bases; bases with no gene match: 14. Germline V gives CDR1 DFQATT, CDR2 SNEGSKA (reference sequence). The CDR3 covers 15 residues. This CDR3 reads CSAWGLVAALNEQYF. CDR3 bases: TGCAGTGCTTGGGGACTAGTAGCGGCACTAAACGAGCAGTACTTC.

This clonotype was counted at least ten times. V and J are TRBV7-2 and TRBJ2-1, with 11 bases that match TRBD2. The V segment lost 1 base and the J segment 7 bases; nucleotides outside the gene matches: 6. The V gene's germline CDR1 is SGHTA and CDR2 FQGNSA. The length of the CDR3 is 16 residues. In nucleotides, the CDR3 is TGTGCCAGCAGCTTAGGTGGTAGCGGGAGGGGAAATGAGCAGTTCTTC. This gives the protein CASSLGGSGRGNEQFF.

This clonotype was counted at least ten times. CDR3 sequence (DNA): TGTGCCAGCAGCTTCCGGCGAGGAACCGGGGAGCTGTTTTTT. Translated: CASSFRRGTGELFF. The chain joins TRBV7-9 to TRBJ2-2; unclear D gene. Germline CDR1 SEHNR, CDR2 FQNEAQ (reference sequence). The CDR3 has 14 residues. Trimming left V 3 bases short and J 5 bases short, with 10 bases between.

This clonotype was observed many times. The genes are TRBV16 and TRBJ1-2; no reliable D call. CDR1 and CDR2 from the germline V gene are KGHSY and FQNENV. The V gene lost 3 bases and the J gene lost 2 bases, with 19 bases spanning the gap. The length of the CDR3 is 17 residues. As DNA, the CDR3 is TGTGCCAGCAGCCATGAATTCAGGCCGCAGACAAACTATGGCTACACCTTC. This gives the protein CASSHEFRPQTNYGYTF.

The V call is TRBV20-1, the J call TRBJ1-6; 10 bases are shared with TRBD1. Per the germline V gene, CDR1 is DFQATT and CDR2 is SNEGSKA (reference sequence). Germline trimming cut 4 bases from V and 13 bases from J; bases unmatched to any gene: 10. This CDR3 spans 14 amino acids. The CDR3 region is CSAIRDRGGSPLHF. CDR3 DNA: TGCAGTGCTATCCGGGACAGGGGTGGTTCGCCCCTCCACTTT.

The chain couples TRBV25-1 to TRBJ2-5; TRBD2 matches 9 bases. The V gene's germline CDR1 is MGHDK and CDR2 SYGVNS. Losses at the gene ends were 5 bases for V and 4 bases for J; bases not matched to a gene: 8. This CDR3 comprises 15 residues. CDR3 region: CASSTQTSGAETQYF. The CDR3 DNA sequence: TGTGCCAGCAGTACCCAGACTAGCGGAGCAGAGACCCAGTACTTC.

This CDR3 reads CASSQDRGSNQPQHF. In DNA, the CDR3 is TGCGCCAGCAGCCAAGACAGGGGAAGCAATCAGCCCCAGCATTTT. The chain uses TRBV4-3 and TRBJ1-5; possibly TRBD1 for D (6 bases). The germline V gene has CDR1 LGHNA and CDR2 YSLEER. The V and J ends lost 0 bases and 1 base respectively, with 7 bases between them. There are 15 residues in the CDR3.

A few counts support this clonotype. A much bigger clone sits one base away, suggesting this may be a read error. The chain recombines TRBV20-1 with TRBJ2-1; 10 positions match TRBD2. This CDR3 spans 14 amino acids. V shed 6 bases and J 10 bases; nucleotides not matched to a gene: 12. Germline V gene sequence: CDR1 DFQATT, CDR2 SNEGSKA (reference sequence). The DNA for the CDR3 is TGCAGTGCGATTAGCGGGAGGCTCGTCACCGAGCAGTTCTTC. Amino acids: CSAISGRLVTEQFF.

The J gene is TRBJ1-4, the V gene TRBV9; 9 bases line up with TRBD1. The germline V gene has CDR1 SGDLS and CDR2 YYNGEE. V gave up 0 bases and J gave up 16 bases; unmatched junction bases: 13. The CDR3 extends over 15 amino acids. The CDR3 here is CASSVGGTGRGKPFF. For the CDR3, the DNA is TGTGCCAGCAGCGTAGGAGGGACAGGGAGAGGAAAGCCGTTTTTT.

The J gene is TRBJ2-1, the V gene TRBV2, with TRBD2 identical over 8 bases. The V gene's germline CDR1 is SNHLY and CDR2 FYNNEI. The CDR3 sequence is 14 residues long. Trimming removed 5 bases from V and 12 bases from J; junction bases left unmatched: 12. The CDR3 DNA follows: TGTGCCAGCAGTTGGTCTAGCGGGCCCTGGAGGCAGTTCTTC. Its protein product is CASSWSSGPWRQFF.

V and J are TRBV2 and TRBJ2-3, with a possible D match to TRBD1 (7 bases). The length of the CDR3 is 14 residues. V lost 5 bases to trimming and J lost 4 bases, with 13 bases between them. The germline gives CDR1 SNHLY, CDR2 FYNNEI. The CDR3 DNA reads TGTGCCAGCAGTATCCAGGGGGGACCAGATACGCAGTATTTT. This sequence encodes CASSIQGGPDTQYF.

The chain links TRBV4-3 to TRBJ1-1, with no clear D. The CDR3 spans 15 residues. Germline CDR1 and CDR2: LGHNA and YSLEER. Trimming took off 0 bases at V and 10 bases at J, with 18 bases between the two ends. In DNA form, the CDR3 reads TGCGCCAGCAGCCAAGATTTAGGCAGAGGAGCTGGAGCTTTCTTT. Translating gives CASSQDLGRGAGAFF.

The CDR3 protein is CATSRVADTQYF. Written as DNA, the CDR3 is TGTGCCACCAGCAGAGTGGCAGATACGCAGTATTTT. V usage is TRBV15 and J usage is TRBJ2-3; D is uncertain. With 1 base removed from V and 4 bases from J, the gap between germline ends came to 3 bases. The CDR3 contains 12 residues. CDR1 and CDR2 (germline): LNHNV, YYDKDF (reference sequence).

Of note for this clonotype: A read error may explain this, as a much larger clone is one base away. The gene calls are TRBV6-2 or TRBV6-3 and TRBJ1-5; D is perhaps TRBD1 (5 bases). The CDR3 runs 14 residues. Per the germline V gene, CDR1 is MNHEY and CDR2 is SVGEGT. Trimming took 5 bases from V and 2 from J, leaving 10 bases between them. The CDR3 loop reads CASSRGGGNQPQHF. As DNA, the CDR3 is TGTGCCAGCAGTCGGGGGGGGGGCAATCAGCCCCAGCATTTT.

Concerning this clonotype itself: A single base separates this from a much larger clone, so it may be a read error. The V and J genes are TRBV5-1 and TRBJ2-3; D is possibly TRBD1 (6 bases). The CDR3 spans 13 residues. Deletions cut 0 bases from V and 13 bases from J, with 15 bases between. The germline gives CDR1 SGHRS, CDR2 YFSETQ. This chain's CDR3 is CASSLGEQGSEYF. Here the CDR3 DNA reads TGCGCCAGCAGCTTGGGGGAACAGGGAAGCGAGTATTTT.

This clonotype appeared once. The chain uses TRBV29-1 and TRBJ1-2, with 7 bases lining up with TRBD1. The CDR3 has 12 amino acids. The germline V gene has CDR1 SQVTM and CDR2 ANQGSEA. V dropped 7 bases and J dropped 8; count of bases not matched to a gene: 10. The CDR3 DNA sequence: TGCAGCGCACCCGGTGACAGGGAAGGCTACACCTTC. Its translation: CSAPGDREGYTF.

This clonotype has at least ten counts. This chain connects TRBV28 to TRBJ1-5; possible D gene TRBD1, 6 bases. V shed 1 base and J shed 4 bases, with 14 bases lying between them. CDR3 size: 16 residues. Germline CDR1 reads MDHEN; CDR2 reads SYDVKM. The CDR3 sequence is CASSLFPGEGNQPQHF. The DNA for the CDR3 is TGTGCCAGCAGTTTATTTCCAGGGGAAGGGAATCAGCCCCAGCATTTT.

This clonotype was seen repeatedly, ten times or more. CDR3 amino acids: CASSGRGSYEQYF. The CDR3 DNA sequence: TGTGCCAGCAGTGGGAGGGGGTCCTACGAGCAGTACTTC. The chain uses TRBV2 and TRBJ2-7; perhaps D is TRBD1 or TRBD2 (6 bases each). Germline assignment: CDR1 SNHLY and CDR2 FYNNEI. Trimming removed 4 bases at V and 1 base at J, with 8 bases between. CDR3 length equals 13 residues.

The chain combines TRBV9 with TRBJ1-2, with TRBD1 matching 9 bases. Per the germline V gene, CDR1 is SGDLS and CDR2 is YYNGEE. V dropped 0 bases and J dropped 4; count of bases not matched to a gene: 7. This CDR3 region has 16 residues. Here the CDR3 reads CASSVATGQGAYGYTF. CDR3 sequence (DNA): TGTGCCAGCAGCGTAGCTACGGGACAGGGCGCCTATGGCTACACCTTC.

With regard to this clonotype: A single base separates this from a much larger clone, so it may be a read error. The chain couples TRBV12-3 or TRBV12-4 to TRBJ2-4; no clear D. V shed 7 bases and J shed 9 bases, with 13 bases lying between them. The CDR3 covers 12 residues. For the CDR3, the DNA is TGTGCCAGCACCTTAGGTTGGGGCATTCAGTACTTC. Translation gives CASTLGWGIQYF.

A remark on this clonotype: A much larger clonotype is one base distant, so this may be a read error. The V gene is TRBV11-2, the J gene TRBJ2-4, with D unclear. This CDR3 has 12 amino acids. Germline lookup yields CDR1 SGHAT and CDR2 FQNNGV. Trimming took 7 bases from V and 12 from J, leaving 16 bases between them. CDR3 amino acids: CASNDHSVTQYF. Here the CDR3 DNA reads TGTGCCAGCAACGACCACTCAGTCACTCAGTACTTC.